Below are 14 T cell receptor beta chains sequenced from a single sample in a study of blood T cell repertoires in COVID-19. Sequencing was performed with immunoSEQ multiplex PCR; in TCRdb, only in-frame clones are kept and a portion is missing. The table lists tens of thousands of clones, around 84% of them singletons. Sequenced input: peripheral blood. These receptor sequences come from a human donor in a cohort sampled during active COVID-19.

The chain combines TRBV10-2 with TRBJ2-5; tentatively, D is TRBD1 (6 bases). V shed 5 bases and J shed 7 bases, with 14 bases lying between them. CDR3 length: 13 residues. Per the germline V gene, CDR1 is WSHSY and CDR2 is SAAADI. CDR3 protein: CASSSGQGGTQYF. The CDR3 bases are TGCGCCAGCAGTTCCGGACAAGGGGGGACCCAGTACTTC.

The chain links TRBV21-1 to TRBJ2-1; the table's D call, TRBD2, has no DNA check behind it. TRBV21-1 is termed a pseudogene. This CDR3 contains 16 residues. The CDR3 region has the DNA TGTGCCAGCAGCACCAGCGGGGGAGTGTTCTACAATGAGCAGTTCTTC. It yields the protein CASSTSGGVFYNEQFF.

This chain uses TRBV5-1 with TRBJ1-1; 9 nucleotides agree with TRBD1. V gave up 6 bases and J gave up 5 bases; unmatched junction bases: 14. The CDR3 totals 16 residues. Germline lookup yields CDR1 SGHRS and CDR2 YFSETQ. CDR3 amino acids: CASTPDRGVSKTEAFF. The CDR3 bases are TGCGCCAGCACTCCGGACAGGGGCGTGTCGAAAACTGAAGCTTTCTTT.

The chain couples TRBV11-2 to TRBJ1-1; D is undetermined. Deletions cut 4 bases from V and 1 base from J, with 10 bases between. The CDR3 is made up of 14 amino acids. CDR1 and CDR2 (germline): SGHAT, FQNNGV. The CDR3 protein is CASSWGRGNTEAFF. The CDR3 bases are TGTGCCAGCAGCTGGGGTCGGGGGAACACTGAAGCTTTCTTT.

This chain joins TRBV5-1 and TRBJ1-3, with a tentative D call TRBD1 (6 bases). The CDR3 is made up of 18 amino acids. Trimming left V 2 bases short and J 1 base short, with 19 bases between. Germline assignment: CDR1 SGHRS and CDR2 YFSETQ. CDR3 loop: CASSLADVGGASGNTIYF. Here the CDR3 DNA reads TGCGCCAGCAGCTTAGCCGACGTCGGGGGGGCATCTGGAAACACCATATATTTT. Variable domain in full (rest from reference TRBV5-1 and TRBJ1-3): KAGVTQTPRYLIKTRGQQVTLSCSPISGHRSVSWYQQTPGQGLQFLFEYFSETQRNKGNFPGRFSGRQFSNSRSEMNVSTLELGDSALYLCASSLADVGGASGNTIYFGEGSWLTVV.

The chain recombines TRBV5-1 with TRBJ1-2; 7 bases fit TRBD1. Per the germline V gene, CDR1 is SGHRS and CDR2 is YFSETQ. With V trimmed by 4 bases and J by 1 base, 4 bases remained unmatched. This CDR3 has 14 residues. CDR3 DNA sequence: TGCGCCAGCAGCCCCGGGACAGATAACTATGGCTACACCTTC. Translation: CASSPGTDNYGYTF.

The chain couples TRBV2 to TRBJ1-4, with D unresolved. Germline CDR1 is SNHLY and CDR2 is FYNNEI. The V gene lost 8 bases and the J gene lost 0 bases, with 7 bases spanning the gap. CDR3 size: 13 residues. CDR3: CASRFATNEKLFF. The CDR3 coding sequence is TGTGCCAGCCGTTTTGCAACTAATGAAAAACTGTTTTTT.

The J gene is TRBJ2-1, the V gene TRBV2; weak D call: TRBD2 (6 bases). Trimming shortened V by 7 bases and J by 4 bases, and 17 bases separated the two germline ends. The CDR3 sequence is 15 residues long. Germline V CDR1 and CDR2: SNHLY, FYNNEI. CDR3 bases: TGTGCCAGCACTCCCGGGAGAGGAGGGTACAATGAGCAGTTCTTC. Its protein product is CASTPGRGGYNEQFF. Complete variable domain (other parts from reference TRBV2 and TRBJ2-1): EPEVTQTPSHQVTQMGQEVILRCVPISNHLYFYWYRQILGQKVEFLVSFYNNEISEKSEIFDDQFSVERPDGSNFTLKIRSTKLEDSAMYFCASTPGRGGYNEQFFGPGTRLTVL.

The chain links TRBV2 to TRBJ2-6, with TRBD2 as a possible D gene (5 bases). Germline lookup yields CDR1 SNHLY and CDR2 FYNNEI. V dropped 7 bases and J dropped 0 bases, with 13 bases sitting between them. The CDR3 has 16 residues. In DNA form, the CDR3 reads TGTGCCAGCATGAGGGATTGGAACTCTGGGGCCAACGTCCTGACTTTC. Encoded protein: CASMRDWNSGANVLTF.

This sequence joins TRBV23-1 and TRBJ2-7; 10 nucleotides agree with TRBD1. TRBV23-1 is recorded as an ORF, its role being uncertain. With V trimmed by 0 bases and J by 4 bases, 6 bases remained unmatched. The CDR3 covers 16 residues. The CDR3 here is CASSQSGGQGIYEQYF. The CDR3 nucleotides read TGCGCCAGCAGTCAATCGGGGGGACAGGGGATATACGAGCAGTACTTC.

Concerning this clone itself: A junction boundary mismatches the germline segment, possibly from a read error. V usage is TRBV7-3 and J usage is TRBJ1-1; 7 bases agree with TRBD1. Germline loops: CDR1 SGHTA, CDR2 FQGTGA. The CDR3 contains 13 residues. CDR3: CASSLNKGAEAFF. The CDR3 nucleotides read TGTGCCAGCAGCTTAAACAAGGGGGCTGAGGCTTTCTTT.

The rearrangement uses TRBV5-5 and TRBJ2-3; 7 nucleotides agree with TRBD2. Germline V gene sequence: CDR1 SGHKS, CDR2 YYEKEE (reference sequence). The CDR3 runs to 15 residues. Germline trimming cut 4 bases from V and 7 bases from J; bases unmatched to any gene: 12. CDR3 amino acids: CASSQEGGGFYTQYF. CDR3 sequence (DNA): TGTGCCAGCAGCCAGGAGGGCGGGGGTTTTTATACGCAGTATTTT.

V usage is TRBV6-1 and J usage is TRBJ2-4; TRBD1 aligns across 12 bases. Germline V gene sequence: CDR1 MNHNS, CDR2 SASEGT. The V and J ends lost 3 bases and 2 bases, in that order; junction bases with no gene match: 2. The CDR3 spans 16 residues. CDR3 sequence: CASSEGQGATKNIQYF. CDR3 nucleotide sequence: TGTGCCAGCAGTGAGGGACAGGGGGCCACCAAAAACATTCAGTACTTC.

The chain combines TRBV2 with TRBJ2-7; tentatively, D is TRBD2 (6 bases). The CDR3 is made up of 12 amino acids. Germline CDR1 SNHLY, CDR2 FYNNEI. The germline V and J ends were trimmed by 8 bases and 3 bases, with 11 bases remaining between them. CDR3: CASRSEGYEQYF. As DNA, the CDR3 is TGTGCCAGCCGGTCGGAGGGCTACGAGCAGTACTTC.